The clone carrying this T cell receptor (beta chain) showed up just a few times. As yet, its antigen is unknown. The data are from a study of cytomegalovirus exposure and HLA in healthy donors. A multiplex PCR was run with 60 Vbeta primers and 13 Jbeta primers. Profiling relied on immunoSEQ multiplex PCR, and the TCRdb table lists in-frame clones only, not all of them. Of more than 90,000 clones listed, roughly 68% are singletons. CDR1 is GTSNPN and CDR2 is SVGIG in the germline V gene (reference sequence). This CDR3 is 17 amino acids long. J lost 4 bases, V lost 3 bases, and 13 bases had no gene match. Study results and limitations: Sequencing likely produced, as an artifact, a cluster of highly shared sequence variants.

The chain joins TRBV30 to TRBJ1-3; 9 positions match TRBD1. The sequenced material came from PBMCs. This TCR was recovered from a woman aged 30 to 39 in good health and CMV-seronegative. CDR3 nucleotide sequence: TGTGCCTGGAGCAGAATCCCGGGACAGGGTTACGGAAACACCATATATTTT. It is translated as CAWSRIPGQGYGNTIYF.